The 9 T cell receptor beta chains presented below share a single source sample, sequenced in a study of T cell repertoires in aging, cancer and after chemotherapy. TRB rearrangements spanning V, D and J were amplified using mixed TRB-A/B primers. MiXCR, applied by TCRdb to the multiplex PCR reads, yields one record per CDR3 protein. The table shows about 6,200 distinct CDR3 sequences, with roughly 29% occurring only once. The template was genomic DNA from peripheral blood, not RNA. Material: blood. These TCRs come from a human donor in good health.

By proportion, this clonotype is medium-sized. J is TRBJ1-1 and V is TRBV7-9; perhaps TRBD1 as D (5 bases). Per the germline V gene, CDR1 is SEHNR and CDR2 is FQNEAQ (reference sequence). The V and J ends lost 3 bases and 7 bases respectively, with 18 bases between them. The CDR3 length is 15 residues. The CDR3 DNA sequence: TGTGCCAGCAGCTTGGTGGGGCCCGGCGTCGGTGAAGCTTTCTTT. It specifies CASSLVGPGVGEAFF.

In this sample, this clonotype is large. The chain recombines TRBV29-1 with TRBJ2-7; the D gene could be TRBD1 or TRBD2 (5 bases each). The CDR3 sequence is 13 residues long. Germline lookup yields CDR1 SQVTM and CDR2 ANQGSEA. V was trimmed by 0 bases and J by 6 bases, leaving 12 bases between them. The CDR3 loop is CSVEEGPSPEQYF. Here the CDR3 DNA reads TGCAGCGTTGAAGAGGGACCGTCTCCCGAGCAGTACTTC.

This clonotype rates as medium-sized (0.01 to 0.1%). The J gene is TRBJ2-1, the V gene TRBV27; D unclear. From germline, CDR1 is MNHEY and CDR2 SMNVEV (reference sequence). Trimming removed 3 bases at V and 4 bases at J, with 4 bases between. The CDR3 sequence is 12 residues long. The CDR3, as DNA: TGTGCCAGCAGTTTTCTGTACAATGAGCAGTTCTTC. Protein product: CASSFLYNEQFF.

By proportion, this clonotype is medium-sized. V is TRBV19 and J is TRBJ1-5; D not certain. V was clipped by 9 bases and J by 3 bases, with 12 bases between them. This CDR3 comprises 13 residues. From germline, CDR1 is LNHDA and CDR2 SQIVND (reference sequence). The CDR3 region has the DNA TGTGCCAGCTCAGGACGGAACAATCAGCCCCAGCATTTT. Translated, it gives CASSGRNNQPQHF.

This clonotype qualifies as medium-sized (0.01 to 0.1%). The chain links TRBV7-9 to TRBJ2-2; 13 nucleotides align to TRBD2. The V gene's germline CDR1 is SEHNR and CDR2 FQNEAQ (reference sequence). CDR3 length equals 17 residues. V dropped 3 bases and J dropped 4; count of bases not matched to a gene: 5. Here the CDR3 DNA reads TGTGCCAGCAGCTTCCTAGGACTAGCGGGAGCCACCGGGGAGCTGTTTTTT. Translated: CASSFLGLAGATGELFF.

This clonotype has only one observation. The CDR3 region is CASSIGAGPYNEQFF. CDR3 nucleotide sequence: TGTGCCAGCTCCATTGGGGCAGGGCCCTACAATGAGCAGTTCTTC. This sequence joins TRBV5-4 and TRBJ2-1; weak D call: TRBD1 (5 bases). V lost 7 bases, J lost 2 bases, and 16 bases lay in between. The CDR3 has 15 amino acids. Per germline, CDR1 SGHNT and CDR2 YYREEE (reference sequence).

A few counts support this clonotype. The chain uses TRBV11-2 and TRBJ2-6; unclear D gene. The V gene lost 5 bases and the J gene lost 0 bases, with 14 bases spanning the gap. The germline gives CDR1 SGHAT, CDR2 FQNNGV. The CDR3 is 17 residues long. The CDR3 loop is CASSPQTPYSGANVLTF. DNA for the CDR3: TGTGCCAGCAGCCCCCAGACTCCGTACTCTGGGGCCAACGTCCTGACTTTC.

In this sample, this clonotype is medium-sized (0.01 to 0.1%). V is TRBV6-1 and J is TRBJ1-1, with 9 bases that match TRBD1. The V gene end was trimmed by 4 bases and the J gene end by 4 bases; junction bases not matched to a gene: 10. This CDR3 has 16 amino acids. Germline V lookup: CDR1 MNHNS, CDR2 SASEGT. This chain's CDR3 is CASSGSRETGGTEAFF. DNA for the CDR3: TGTGCCAGCAGTGGATCCCGGGAGACAGGGGGCACTGAAGCTTTCTTT.

J is TRBJ2-1 and V is TRBV7-3, with 14 bases matching TRBD2. Germline V lookup: CDR1 SGHTA, CDR2 FQGTGA. The V gene end was trimmed by 6 bases and the J gene end by 9 bases; junction bases not matched to a gene: 7. This CDR3 is built from 15 residues. The CDR3: CASSKGLAGEIEQFF. CDR3 DNA sequence: TGTGCCAGCAGTAAGGGACTAGCGGGAGAGATTGAGCAGTTCTTC.